Below, one TCR beta chain is given with its context. This sample is drawn from a study of blood T cells in healthy people across ages. Combining a sample-barcoded 5' primer with a J-beta primer mix, a second PCR ran for about 6 to 12 cycles. TCRdb re-derived calls from the 5' RACE reads in MiXCR, one entry per CDR3 protein. This repertoire shows about 570,000 distinct CDR3 sequences, 25% to 30% found once; its top ten account for roughly 18%. CDR1 SNHLY and CDR2 FYNNEI come from the germline V gene. The CDR3 runs to 12 residues. The ends were cut back, 7 bases at V and 6 bases at J, with 10 bases in the middle.

The chain recombines TRBV2 with TRBJ1-5; D is uncertain. The sequenced sample was blood. The TCR was taken from a woman in her 70s in good health. CDR3 loop: CASNLRGQPQHF. The CDR3 coding sequence is TGTGCCAGCAACCTCCGAGGTCAGCCCCAGCATTTT.